These 5 T cell receptor beta chains came from one sample sequenced in a study of beta chain features in type 1 diabetes. The authors reverse transcribed all of the isolated RNA, so sequencing captured expressed TCRB transcripts. Libraries were prepared by immunoSEQ multiplex PCR; TCRdb keeps only in-frame clonotypes and omits some of them. The top ten hold 0.55% to 0.65% of the sample, which has about 140,000 clones, 9% to 10% seen once. Sequencing input: central memory CD4+ T cells from blood. The receptors come from a woman in her 40s in good health.

The sample holds a few counts of this clone. J is TRBJ1-2 and V is TRBV5-4; D is unresolved. CDR1 is SGHNT and CDR2 is YYREEE in the germline V gene (reference sequence). V lost 0 bases and J lost 8, with 14 bases in between. CDR3 length equals 14 residues. CDR3 residues: CASSLVGSAWGYTF. The DNA for the CDR3 is TGTGCCAGCAGCTTGGTCGGGTCAGCCTGGGGCTACACCTTC.

The chain uses TRBV11-2 and TRBJ2-5; D is undetermined. V was clipped by 0 bases and J by 6 bases, with 8 bases between them. Per germline, CDR1 SGHAT and CDR2 FQNNGV. The CDR3 contains 13 residues. CDR3 protein: CASSLEGLKTQYF. In DNA, the CDR3 is TGTGCCAGCAGCTTAGAGGGCCTTAAGACCCAGTACTTC.

This clone was counted only a few times. This rearrangement joins TRBV27 to TRBJ2-7; 8 bases line up with TRBD1. After removal of 6 bases from V and 3 bases from J, the junction contained 10 bases not matched to a gene. Germline values: CDR1 MNHEY, CDR2 SMNVEV (reference sequence). The CDR3 loop spans 15 amino acids. The CDR3 region is CASRGAGGAFYEQYF. In DNA form, the CDR3 reads TGTGCCAGCAGGGGGGCAGGGGGCGCGTTCTACGAGCAGTACTTC.

The table lists this clone with many counts. This chain joins TRBV7-2 and TRBJ1-4; D might be TRBD1 (5 bases). This CDR3 has 17 amino acids. The V gene's germline CDR1 is SGHTA and CDR2 FQGNSA. V lost 2 bases and J lost 8, with 21 bases in between. CDR3 amino acids: CASSLTHTGAGREKLFF. As DNA, the CDR3 is TGTGCCAGCAGCTTAACCCACACAGGAGCGGGACGGGAAAAACTGTTTTTT.

The chain carries TRBV19 and TRBJ1-2; D is undetermined. The CDR3 extends over 12 amino acids. The V end was cut by 5 bases, the J end by 4 bases, with 8 bases between. Germline values: CDR1 LNHDA, CDR2 SQIVND (reference sequence). CDR3 sequence: CASSPRLYGYTF. CDR3 DNA: TGTGCCAGTAGTCCTAGACTCTATGGCTACACCTTC.